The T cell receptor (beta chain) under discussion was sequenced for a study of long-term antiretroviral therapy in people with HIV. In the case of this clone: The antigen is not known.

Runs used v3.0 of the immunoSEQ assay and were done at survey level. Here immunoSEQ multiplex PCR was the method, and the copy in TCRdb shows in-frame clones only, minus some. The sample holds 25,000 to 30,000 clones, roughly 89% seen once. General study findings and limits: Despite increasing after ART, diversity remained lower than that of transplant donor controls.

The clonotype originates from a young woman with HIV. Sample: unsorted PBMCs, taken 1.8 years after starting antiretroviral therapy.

The CDR3: CASSSYESRATEAFF. The CDR3, as DNA: TGTGCCAGCAGTTCCTACGAATCCAGGGCTACTGAAGCTTTCTTT. This chain joins TRBV7-9 and TRBJ1-1; a weak D match, TRBD1 (5 bases). CDR1 and CDR2 (germline): SEHNR, FQNEAQ (reference sequence). Trimming pared 6 bases from V and 5 bases from J, leaving 19 bases between. This CDR3 region has 15 residues.